Reported below is one T cell receptor beta chain. This entry comes from a study of T cell changes during pregnancy in multiple sclerosis. Using immunoSEQ multiplex PCR, the repertoire was profiled, and TCRdb retains in-frame clones only, with some absent. Of around 60,000 clones in the sample, about 96% were seen once. The length of the CDR3 is 18 residues. Per germline, CDR1 MNHEY and CDR2 SMNVEV (reference sequence). J lost 0 bases, V lost 5 bases, and 13 bases had no gene match. The TCR comes from a female donor with multiple sclerosis, enrolled in a pregnancy study. The J gene is TRBJ2-7, the V gene TRBV27; 10 bases are a match to TRBD2. The sequencing here drew on CD8+ T cells from peripheral blood mononuclear cells, taken after pregnancy. CDR3 sequence: CASSPRLAGSLPSYEQYF. CDR3 nucleotides: TGTGCCAGCAGTCCCAGACTAGCGGGCTCCCTACCCTCCTACGAGCAGTACTTC.